A single sample gave rise to the 28 T cell receptor beta chains below, sequenced in a study of blood T cell repertoires in COVID-19. Clones were read by immunoSEQ multiplex PCR, and TCRdb kept only the in-frame ones, dropping some. The repertoire holds around 240,000 clones, with about 90% as singletons. Sequences were obtained from peripheral blood. These receptors all stem from a young woman who had recovered from COVID-19.

The chain couples TRBV7-6 to TRBJ2-5; D is possibly TRBD2 (6 bases). Deletions cut 1 base from V and 5 bases from J, with 20 bases between. CDR1 is SGHVS, CDR2 FNYEAQ, per germline. The CDR3 runs 17 residues. As DNA, the CDR3 is TGTGCCAGCAGCTTAGGCTCGGGGGTAGCGGTCGGGGAGACCCAGTACTTC. Its protein product is CASSLGSGVAVGETQYF.

This sequence joins TRBV18 and TRBJ1-3, with TRBD1 matching over 8 bases. Germline assignment: CDR1 KGHSH and CDR2 LQKENI. This CDR3 is 18 amino acids long. With V trimmed by 3 bases and J by 0 bases, 10 bases remained unmatched. The DNA of the CDR3 is TGTGCCAGCTCACCCCTGCGGCAGGGGGCAGTCTCTGGAAACACCATATATTTT. Protein: CASSPLRQGAVSGNTIYF.

The CDR3 loop is CASSFAGGPYEQYF. DNA of the CDR3: TGCGCCAGCAGCTTTGCGGGGGGGCCCTACGAGCAGTACTTC. The V call is TRBV5-1, the J call TRBJ2-7, with 9 bases aligning to TRBD2. Trimming cost V 2 bases and J 2 bases; bases outside gene matches: 2. CDR1 and CDR2 from the germline V gene are SGHRS and YFSETQ. The CDR3 length is 14 residues. The full variable domain, rest sourced from reference TRBV5-1 and TRBJ2-7, is KAGVTQTPRYLIKTRGQQVTLSCSPISGHRSVSWYQQTPGQGLQFLFEYFSETQRNKGNFPGRFSGRQFSNSRSEMNVSTLELGDSALYLCASSFAGGPYEQYFGPGTRLTVT.

V gene TRBV5-4 combines with J gene TRBJ1-2; 7 nucleotides line up with TRBD1. The CDR3 runs to 14 residues. J gave up 8 bases and V 3 bases, and 10 bases lay outside the gene matches. The germline gives CDR1 SGHNT, CDR2 YYREEE (reference sequence). The CDR3 nucleotides read TGTGCCAGCAGCTCCAACCTCGACAGGGACGGCTACACCTTC. Amino acid sequence: CASSSNLDRDGYTF.

This rearrangement joins TRBV7-2 to TRBJ1-2; 9 bases agree with TRBD1. This CDR3 comprises 14 residues. V dropped 5 bases and J dropped 8; count of bases not matched to a gene: 9. Germline assignment: CDR1 SGHTA and CDR2 FQGNSA. CDR3 nucleotide sequence: TGTGCCAGCAGCCCACCGGGACAGGGTAGGGGCTACACCTTC. Protein product: CASSPPGQGRGYTF. The whole variable domain, filled in from reference TRBV7-2 and TRBJ1-2, reads GAGVSQSPSNKVTEKGKDVELRCDPISGHTALYWYRQSLGQGLEFLIYFQGNSAPDKSGLPSDRFSAERTGGSVSTLTIQRTQQEDSAVYLCASSPPGQGRGYTFGSGTRLTVV.

V usage is TRBV10-3 and J usage is TRBJ2-7, with 7 bases aligning to TRBD1. Germline V gene sequence: CDR1 ENHRY, CDR2 SYGVKD. The CDR3 runs to 13 residues. The V segment lost 2 bases and the J segment 6 bases; nucleotides outside the gene matches: 4. CDR3 coding DNA: TGTGCCATCAGTGAGACCCGGGACAGCGAGCAGTACTTC. It yields the protein CAISETRDSEQYF.

The chain joins TRBV7-9 to TRBJ2-3; D may be TRBD1 (6 bases). This CDR3 comprises 16 residues. V lost 4 bases, J lost 4 bases, and 18 bases lay in between. Germline values: CDR1 SEHNR, CDR2 FQNEAQ (reference sequence). The CDR3 nucleotides are TGTGCCAGCAGCTCGAGGCTGGGGGCCTTCGCAGATACGCAGTATTTT. Translated: CASSSRLGAFADTQYF.

This chain uses TRBV29-1 with TRBJ1-4, with a tentative D call TRBD1 (6 bases). Germline V gene lookup returns CDR1 SQVTM and CDR2 ANQGSEA. CDR3 length: 13 amino acids. The V end lost 7 bases, the J end lost 8 bases, and 17 bases lay between the germline ends. Here the CDR3 reads CSAKAGAEEKLFF. The CDR3 DNA sequence: TGCAGCGCCAAAGCGGGGGCAGAAGAAAAACTGTTTTTT.

The CDR3 nucleotides read TGTGCCAGCAGCTTAAGGGACAGAAGCGACTATGGCTACACCTTC. It codes for CASSLRDRSDYGYTF. The V and J genes are TRBV7-2 and TRBJ1-2; 7 bases match TRBD1. The V gene end was trimmed by 2 bases and the J gene end by 3 bases; junction bases not matched to a gene: 6. CDR3 size: 15 residues. The germline V gene encodes CDR1 SGHTA and CDR2 FQGNSA. Based on the CDR3 plus reference TRBV7-2 and TRBJ1-2, the full variable domain is GAGVSQSPSNKVTEKGKDVELRCDPISGHTALYWYRQSLGQGLEFLIYFQGNSAPDKSGLPSDRFSAERTGGSVSTLTIQRTQQEDSAVYLCASSLRDRSDYGYTFGSGTRLTVV.

V and J are TRBV10-1 and TRBJ2-7, with 9 positions matching TRBD1. The junction had 4 bases not matched to a gene; V was cut back by 8 bases and J by 2 bases. The CDR3 sequence is 13 residues long. CDR1 is WNHNN and CDR2 is SYGVQD in the germline V gene (reference sequence). CDR3 region: CASGGQGPYEQYF. Written as DNA, the CDR3 is TGCGCCAGCGGGGGACAGGGACCCTACGAGCAGTACTTC.

The V call is TRBV9, the J call TRBJ1-2; TRBD1 aligns across 9 bases. Germline V gene sequence: CDR1 SGDLS, CDR2 YYNGEE. CDR3 length: 15 residues. Germline trimming cut 3 bases from V and 8 bases from J; bases unmatched to any gene: 11. The CDR3 DNA reads as TGTGCCAGCAGCGCAAAGCCCTGGGACAGGGAAGGCTACACCTTC. It yields the protein CASSAKPWDREGYTF.

The rearrangement links TRBV11-2 to TRBJ2-2; D ambiguous. V was pared by 2 bases and J by 1 base, with 5 bases between. The CDR3 totals 14 residues. The germline gives CDR1 SGHAT, CDR2 FQNNGV. This CDR3 reads CASSLIRNTGELFF. In DNA, the CDR3 is TGTGCCAGCAGCTTAATCAGGAACACCGGGGAGCTGTTTTTT. The full variable domain, in which reference TRBV11-2 and TRBJ2-2 provide the parts outside the CDR3, is EAGVAQSPRYKIIEKRQSVAFWCNPISGHATLYWYQQILGQGPKLLIQFQNNGVVDDSQLPKDRFSAERLKGVDSTLKIQPAKLEDSAVYLCASSLIRNTGELFFGEGSRLTVL.

This rearrangement joins TRBV6-5 to TRBJ1-3; a possible D gene is TRBD1 (6 bases). This CDR3 has 15 residues. CDR1 is MNHEY and CDR2 is SVGAGI in the germline V gene. V was shortened by 7 bases and J by 2 bases, with 15 bases between the two germline ends. As DNA, the CDR3 is TGTGCCAGCACCTCGACAGGTTTGACTGGAAACACCATATATTTT. It translates to CASTSTGLTGNTIYF.

The CDR3 spells CASSTGLHTENTGELFF. DNA for the CDR3: TGTGCCAGCAGCACGGGACTCCACACCGAGAACACCGGGGAGCTGTTTTTT. V is TRBV7-9 and J is TRBJ2-2; D is perhaps TRBD2 (6 bases). This CDR3 comprises 17 residues. The V gene's germline CDR1 is SEHNR and CDR2 FQNEAQ (reference sequence). Trimming took 5 bases from V and 1 from J, leaving 17 bases between them. Full variable domain (rest looked up from reference TRBV7-9 and TRBJ2-2): DTGVSQNPRHKITKRGQNVTFRCDPISEHNRLYWYRQTLGQGPEFLTYFQNEAQLEKSRLLSDRFSAERPKGSFSTLEIQRTEQGDSAMYLCASSTGLHTENTGELFFGEGSRLTVL.

CDR3 sequence: CASSFGGGAVGDTQYF. In DNA form, the CDR3 reads TGTGCCAGCAGCTTCGGCGGGGGGGCTGTTGGCGATACGCAGTATTTT. The V call is TRBV7-9, the J call TRBJ2-3; 9 nucleotides line up with TRBD2. V was clipped by 3 bases and J by 6 bases; unmatched bases: 10. CDR1 is SEHNR and CDR2 is FQNEAQ in the germline V gene (reference sequence). The CDR3 is 16 residues long.

This chain connects TRBV2 to TRBJ2-3; tentatively, D is TRBD2 (6 bases). Germline CDR1 SNHLY, CDR2 FYNNEI. V lost 4 bases to trimming and J lost 9 bases, with 8 bases between them. The CDR3 totals 11 residues. The CDR3: CASSVEGTQYF. The CDR3 DNA follows: TGTGCCAGCAGTGTGGAGGGAACGCAGTATTTT.

The chain has TRBV5-1 and TRBJ2-3; TRBD2 aligns across 9 bases. The CDR3 is made up of 15 amino acids. Germline CDR1 and CDR2: SGHRS and YFSETQ. The V gene end was trimmed by 0 bases and the J gene end by 6 bases; junction bases not matched to a gene: 5. The CDR3 DNA follows: TGCGCCAGCAGCTTGGATAGCGGGGGTTGGGATACGCAGTATTTT. This sequence encodes CASSLDSGGWDTQYF.

V gene TRBV5-6 combines with J gene TRBJ1-2; D may be TRBD1 (5 bases). Deletions cut 0 bases from V and 2 bases from J, with 14 bases between. CDR1 SGHDT and CDR2 YYEEEE come from the germline V gene. The CDR3 is made up of 16 amino acids. In nucleotides, the CDR3 is TGTGCCAGCAGCTTGGCCTTCCAGGGTGACAACTATGGCTACACCTTC. Translation gives CASSLAFQGDNYGYTF.

V and J are TRBV2 and TRBJ2-6; D is ambiguous. V was trimmed by 5 bases and J by 1 base, leaving 6 bases between them. Per the germline V gene, CDR1 is SNHLY and CDR2 is FYNNEI. The CDR3 length is 14 residues. The CDR3 DNA follows: TGTGCCAGCAGTCTTCGTTCTGGGGCCAACGTCCTGACTTTC. It yields the protein CASSLRSGANVLTF.

This chain joins TRBV18 and TRBJ1-5; D is uncertain. Trimming stripped 0 bases from V and 4 bases from J, with 13 bases between. The CDR3 runs 16 residues. CDR1 and CDR2 (germline): KGHSH, LQKENI. The CDR3 sequence: CASSPPATGINQPQHF. The DNA for the CDR3 is TGTGCCAGCTCACCACCGGCGACGGGAATAAATCAGCCCCAGCATTTT.

The genes are TRBV6-5 and TRBJ2-7; D is possibly TRBD1 (6 bases). The V end lost 7 bases, the J end lost 1 base, and 11 bases lay between the germline ends. CDR3 length equals 13 residues. Germline assignment: CDR1 MNHEY and CDR2 SVGAGI. The CDR3 region has the DNA TGTGCCAGCACGTCAGGGGCTTCCTACGAGCAGTACTTC. It translates to CASTSGASYEQYF.

The J gene is TRBJ2-7, the V gene TRBV7-2, with a possible D match to TRBD1 (6 bases). Germline V gives CDR1 SGHTA, CDR2 FQGNSA. Trimming took off 5 bases at V and 2 bases at J, with 10 bases between the two ends. CDR3 length: 13 amino acids. The CDR3 DNA reads TGTGCCAGCAGCAACGGACAGACCTACGAGCAGTACTTC. Residues: CASSNGQTYEQYF.

The genes are TRBV6-1 and TRBJ2-7; TRBD2 is a possible D gene (5 bases). The CDR3 loop spans 13 amino acids. The germline CDR1 and CDR2 sequences are MNHNS and SASEGT. Between the trimmed V and J ends, which lost 3 bases and 4 bases, there was a span of 10 bases. The CDR3, as DNA: TGTGCCAGCAGTGAGAGGGTGGAGTACGAGCAGTACTTC. This translates into CASSERVEYEQYF.

The chain combines TRBV27 with TRBJ2-1, with TRBD1 matching 8 bases. With V trimmed by 5 bases and J by 15 bases, 6 bases remained unmatched. CDR1 is MNHEY, CDR2 SMNVEV, per germline (reference sequence). The CDR3 loop spans 11 amino acids. This CDR3 is CASSNDRGWFF. Here the CDR3 DNA reads TGTGCCAGCAGTAACGACAGGGGATGGTTCTTC.

J is TRBJ2-1 and V is TRBV27, with D perhaps TRBD1 (7 bases). Germline-derived CDR1 and CDR2 are MNHEY and SMNVEV (reference sequence). Trimming took off 2 bases at V and 9 bases at J, with 23 bases between the two ends. This CDR3 is 17 amino acids long. DNA for the CDR3: TGTGCCAGCAGTTTACAACTCAGGGGGGCGGTCGGTATTGAGCAGTTCTTC. Translating it yields CASSLQLRGAVGIEQFF.

This clone was seen a few times. The V gene is TRBV19, the J gene TRBJ2-1, with 7 bases fitting TRBD1. Germline-derived CDR1 and CDR2 are LNHDA and SQIVND (reference sequence). The V gene end was trimmed by 6 bases and the J gene end by 6 bases; junction bases not matched to a gene: 5. CDR3 size: 13 residues. The CDR3 coding sequence is TGTGCCAGTAGGCAGACAGGGACCAATGAGCAGTTCTTC. Its protein product is CASRQTGTNEQFF.

The chain employs TRBV7-2 and TRBJ2-3; 12 positions agree with TRBD1. CDR1 and CDR2 (germline): SGHTA, FQGNSA. There are 16 residues in the CDR3. Trimming took 5 bases from V and 5 from J; bases not matched to a gene: 8. The CDR3 nucleotides are TGTGCCAGCAGCCCGCAGGGGACAGGGGGCATAGATACGCAGTATTTT. This codes for CASSPQGTGGIDTQYF.

The chain recombines TRBV6-4 with TRBJ2-5; TRBD1 agrees at 9 bases. The CDR3 length is 14 residues. CDR1 and CDR2 from the germline V gene are MRHNA and SNTAGT. Losses at the gene ends were 3 bases for V and 4 bases for J; bases not matched to a gene: 3. CDR3 region: CASSDDRGAETQYF. In DNA form, the CDR3 reads TGTGCCAGCAGTGATGACAGGGGGGCAGAGACCCAGTACTTC.